Listed here is a single T cell receptor beta chain. The data stem from a study of blood T cell repertoires in COVID-19. Overall study: Sample material is recorded as cDNA or gDNA derived from T cells, B-cell-depleted T cells, or PBMCs.

The data were produced by immunoSEQ multiplex PCR, yet TCRdb's version contains in-frame clones alone and is incomplete. The repertoire has under 200,000 clones, about nine tenths of them found once; the top ten carry 0.7% to 0.95%. The CDR3 loop spans 17 amino acids. Trimming removed 4 bases from V and 2 bases from J, with 19 bases in between. The clonotype comes from a woman aged 70-85 years with acute or convalescent COVID-19. Sequencing was carried out using peripheral blood. The chain joins TRBV23-1 to TRBJ2-3; TRBD1 might be the D (5 bases). TRBV23-1 is an ORF; its function is uncertain. CDR3 nucleotides: TGCGCCAGCAGTCGCGCAGAGAGCGACAGAGTCACAGATACGCAGTATTTT. Protein sequence: CASSRAESDRVTDTQYF.